The 10 T cell receptor beta chains presented below share a single source sample, sequenced in a study of blood T cell repertoires in COVID-19. This table comes from immunoSEQ multiplex PCR, and its TCRdb copy is limited to in-frame clones, with some not included. The sample lists over 100,000 clones; about 80% were seen once. The sample consisted of peripheral blood. The receptor source for this set is a woman aged 55-69 years with acute or convalescent COVID-19.

The chain joins TRBV3-1 (or the pseudogene TRBV3-2) to TRBJ1-4, with unresolved D. V gave up 5 bases and J gave up 1 base, with 8 bases separating them. Germline loops: CDR1 LGHDT, CDR2 YNNKEL (reference sequence). The CDR3 totals 14 residues. The CDR3: CASSKHQTNEKLFF. The CDR3 region has the DNA TGTGCCAGCAGCAAACACCAAACTAATGAAAAACTGTTTTTT.

J is TRBJ2-7 and V is TRBV19, with D perhaps matching TRBD1 (6 bases). Germline values: CDR1 LNHDA, CDR2 SQIVND (reference sequence). V gave up 8 bases and J gave up 5 bases, with 16 bases separating them. The CDR3 runs to 13 residues. CDR3 loop: CASSRDKLDEQYF. The CDR3 DNA sequence: TGTGCCAGTTCCCGGGACAAGTTAGACGAGCAGTACTTC.

Comments on this clone: Other DNA variants within this sample encode the same CDR3. The chain couples TRBV4-1 to TRBJ1-1; D possibly corresponds to TRBD1 (6 bases). V lost 4 bases and J 4 bases, leaving 10 bases between the germline ends. Germline CDR1 reads MGHRA; CDR2 reads YSYEKL. This CDR3 has 13 amino acids. The CDR3 protein is CASSLQGSTEAFF. In DNA, the CDR3 is TGCGCCAGCAGCCTACAGGGAAGCACTGAAGCTTTCTTT.

The V and J genes are TRBV18 and TRBJ1-2; D is undetermined. V dropped 4 bases and J dropped 4 bases, with 13 bases sitting between them. Germline V gives CDR1 KGHSH, CDR2 LQKENI. The CDR3 totals 14 residues. CDR3 sequence reads: CASSRTIDLYGYTF. In nucleotides, the CDR3 is TGTGCCAGCTCACGAACAATTGATCTCTATGGCTACACCTTC.

The sample holds a few counts of this clone. The chain employs TRBV5-1 and TRBJ1-5; 10 bases align to TRBD1. The J segment lost 8 bases and the V segment lost 10 bases, leaving 12 bases of the junction unmatched. The CDR3 sequence is 14 residues long. The germline V gene has CDR1 SGHRS and CDR2 YFSETQ. The CDR3 region has the DNA TGCGCCGGACCGGGACAGGGGCGCAGGAAGCCCCAGCATTTT. As protein: CAGPGQGRRKPQHF.

J is TRBJ1-6 and V is TRBV23-1, with 10 bases identical to TRBD1. TRBV23-1 belongs to the ORF category, with a function that is uncertain. The CDR3 has 19 residues. Losses at the gene ends were 8 bases for V and 3 bases for J; bases not matched to a gene: 16. CDR3 bases: TGCGCCAGCCGGCTCTACCTCCGACAGGGGGCAATCTATAATTCACCCCTCCACTTT. This encodes CASRLYLRQGAIYNSPLHF.

This clone has a single count. The chain couples TRBV6-5 to TRBJ1-3; D ambiguous. The V end was cut by 6 bases, the J end by 0 bases, with 12 bases between. This CDR3 has 15 residues. Germline CDR1 MNHEY, CDR2 SVGAGI. This CDR3 reads CASRRTLSSGNTIYF. The CDR3 coding sequence is TGTGCCAGCAGGCGTACCCTGAGCTCTGGAAACACCATATATTTT.

The V and J genes are TRBV6-5 and TRBJ1-3; the match to TRBD1 covers 8 bases. The V gene's germline CDR1 is MNHEY and CDR2 SVGAGI. The length of the CDR3 is 13 residues. V lost 6 bases and J lost 9; bases outside the gene matches: 7. As DNA, the CDR3 is TGTGCCAGCAGGGGGGGACAGGAGAGCACCATATATTTT. It encodes CASRGGQESTIYF.

The chain links TRBV2 to TRBJ2-7; the D gene is possibly TRBD1 (6 bases). The CDR3 is 17 residues long. V lost 7 bases and J 1 base, leaving 23 bases between the germline ends. Germline lookup yields CDR1 SNHLY and CDR2 FYNNEI. The CDR3 loop is CASNPRSQGSRSYEQYF. CDR3 coding DNA: TGTGCCAGCAATCCGCGATCACAGGGTTCGAGGTCCTACGAGCAGTACTTC.

V is TRBV29-1 and J is TRBJ1-1; 8 bases agree with TRBD1. There are 12 residues in the CDR3. The germline CDR1 and CDR2 sequences are SQVTM and ANQGSEA. The J segment lost 3 bases and the V segment lost 6 bases, leaving 3 bases of the junction unmatched. The DNA for the CDR3 is TGCAGCGTCGTGACAGGGGACACTGAAGCTTTCTTT. This encodes CSVVTGDTEAFF.